These T cell receptor beta chains were read from a single sample in a study of identifying expanded T cells in peripheral blood. Clones were read by immunoSEQ multiplex PCR, and TCRdb kept only the in-frame ones, dropping some. The data hold 75,000 to 95,000 clones, with about 88% observed a single time. Input material: blood. The receptors were sampled from a person aged 18-70 years in good health. The CDR3 runs from the conserved cysteine through the conserved F or W. D genes are given only for firm matches. Part of the rows lack a size; the others show once, few, many or a class for expanded clones.

cdr3_length	d_call	clone_size	v_call	j_call	cdr3_nt	cdr3_aa
14	NA	NA	TRBV6-1	TRBJ2-1	TGCGGTACATTGGGGGTTCCCTCCTCCTATGAGCAGTTCTTC	CGTLGVPSSYEQFF
12	NA	NA	TRBV2	TRBJ2-5	TGTGCCAGCAGTAAGTTCCAAGAGACCCAGTACTTC	CASSKFQETQYF
14	NA	NA	TRBV5-1	TRBJ2-5	TGCGCCAGCAGCTTACAAGGATTTCAGGAGACCCAGTACTTC	CASSLQGFQETQYF
13	NA	NA	TRBV6-1	TRBJ2-3	TGTGCCAGCAGACGTAGTAACAGGGAAACGCAGTATTTT	CASRRSNRETQYF
13	NA	once	TRBV5-1	TRBJ1-6	TGCGCCAGCAGCTTGGTTCGGGATTCACCCCTCCACTTC	CASSLVRDSPLHF
12	NA	NA	TRBV5-1	TRBJ1-2	TGCGCCAGCAGCCCCGGTCAGGAGGGCTACACCTTC	CASSPGQEGYTF
15	NA	few	TRBV6-1	TRBJ1-6	TGTGCCAGCGCACGGCGGTTGGCCTATAATTCACCCCTCCACTTT	CASARRLAYNSPLHF
17	TRBD1	NA	TRBV6-1	TRBJ1-5	TGTGCCAGCAGTGCCGGGACAGGGTCCTATAGCAATCAGCCCCAGCATTTT	CASSAGTGSYSNQPQHF
12	NA	NA	TRBV29-1	TRBJ2-5	TGCAGCGTTGAAAGGCCAGGAGAGACCCAGTACTTC	CSVERPGETQYF
14	NA	NA	TRBV4-1	TRBJ2-5	TGCGCCAGCAGCCAAGTAAGGGTGGGAAAGACCCAGTACTTC	CASSQVRVGKTQYF
16	TRBD2	NA	TRBV7-9	TRBJ2-5	TGTGCCAGCAGGCTACGGGGGGGCACATTTCAAGAGACCCAGTACTTC	CASRLRGGTFQETQYF
14	NA	NA	TRBV6-5	TRBJ2-3	TGTGCCAGCAGTTACTCGGCTTCAGGGGCTACGCAGTATTTT	CASSYSASGATQYF
12	TRBD1	NA	TRBV5-6	TRBJ1-2	TGTGCCAGCAGCCGGACAGGGGTTGGCTACACCTTC	CASSRTGVGYTF
16	NA	few	TRBV4-1	TRBJ1-3	TGCGCCAGCAGCCAAGATAATAGGAGGGATGGAAACACCATATATTTT	CASSQDNRRDGNTIYF
14	TRBD1	NA	TRBV4-3	TRBJ2-1	TGCGCCAGCAGCCAGGACCGGGACAGGTCGGTGCAGTTCTTC	CASSQDRDRSVQFF
15	TRBD2	NA	TRBV7-2	TRBJ2-1	TGTGCCAGCAGCCCGCGGGGGGTCTCCTACAATGAGCAGTTCTTC	CASSPRGVSYNEQFF
15	TRBD2	NA	TRBV19	TRBJ2-2	TGTGCCAGTATGGGATCGCTCGCGGGGGGCGGGGAGCTGTTTTTT	CASMGSLAGGGELFF
15	NA	NA	TRBV5-4	TRBJ2-5	TGTGCCAGCAGCTCGATCACAGGTATTCAAGAGACCCAGTACTTC	CASSSITGIQETQYF
16	TRBD1	NA	TRBV11-2	TRBJ2-2	TGTGCCAGCAGCTTACGCATCAGGGGGCGAACCGGGGAGCTGTTTTTT	CASSLRIRGRTGELFF
16	NA	NA	TRBV18	TRBJ2-1	TGTGCCAGCTCACAGGACACACCCAGCTCCTACAATGAGCAGTTCTTC	CASSQDTPSSYNEQFF
13	NA	NA	TRBV7-3	TRBJ2-5	TGTGCCAGCAGCTTAACGTCATTAGAGACCCAGTACTTC	CASSLTSLETQYF
17	TRBD2	NA	TRBV9	TRBJ2-5	TGTGCCAGCAGCGTAGGGCATTCGGGTGCGGGGGTAGAGACCCAGTACTTC	CASSVGHSGAGVETQYF
14	NA	NA	TRBV7-8	TRBJ1-2	TGTGCCAGCACCATGACAGGACTTTCAAGTGGCTACACCTTC	CASTMTGLSSGYTF
17	TRBD1	once	TRBV7-2	TRBJ1-5	TGTGCCAGCAGCCCACAGTTCAGGGGGCGGTTCTTTCAGCCCCAGCATTTT	CASSPQFRGRFFQPQHF
15	TRBD1	NA	TRBV9	TRBJ2-3	TGTGCCAGCAGCGCCTACGGGACAGGGGAAGATACGCAGTATTTT	CASSAYGTGEDTQYF
14	TRBD1	NA	TRBV7-9	TRBJ2-7	TGTGCCAGCAGCCACCGGGACAGGACCTACGAGCAGTACTTC	CASSHRDRTYEQYF
15	NA	NA	TRBV11-2	TRBJ1-1	TGTGCCAGCAGCTTATTGTTTTTGGGGGGGGCTGAAGCTTTCTTT	CASSLLFLGGAEAFF
11	NA	once	TRBV7-9	TRBJ1-3	TGTGCCAGCAGCTCTGGAAACACCATATATTTT	CASSSGNTIYF
15	NA	NA	TRBV4-1	TRBJ2-7	TGCGCCAGCAGCCAAGTTTATCGGGGGCTCTACGAGCAGTACTTC	CASSQVYRGLYEQYF
12	TRBD1	NA	TRBV7-2	TRBJ1-1	TGTGCCAGCAGCACCGACAGGGGTAGAGCTTTCTTT	CASSTDRGRAFF
17	TRBD1	NA	TRBV5-5	TRBJ1-1	TGTGCCAGCAGTCCCCTTAGGGGACAGGGGAAGAACACTGAAGCTTTCTTT	CASSPLRGQGKNTEAFF
16	NA	NA	TRBV19	TRBJ1-2	TGTGCCAGTAGTATTCCCGCCGTAGCGGGACGGTATGGCTACACCTTC	CASSIPAVAGRYGYTF
17	TRBD2	NA	TRBV5-6	TRBJ2-3	TGTGCCAGCAGCTTACTGGGGACTAGCGAGATCACAGATACGCAGTATTTT	CASSLLGTSEITDTQYF
13	TRBD1	NA	TRBV10-3	TRBJ1-2	TGTGCCATCAGTCCCGGACAGGGTGGTGGCTACACCTTC	CAISPGQGGGYTF
16	NA	once	TRBV5-6	TRBJ1-1	TGTGCCAGCAGCCGGGACTTTCGGGGGGTGGACACTGAAGCTTTCTTT	CASSRDFRGVDTEAFF
13	NA	NA	TRBV5-5	TRBJ2-7	TGTGCCAGCAGCCCAAGGGGGGGCTACGAGCAGTACTTC	CASSPRGGYEQYF
15	NA	NA	TRBV2	TRBJ1-3	TGTGCCAGCAGTCAACAAACAGGGCCTGGAAACACCATATATTTT	CASSQQTGPGNTIYF
14	TRBD1	NA	TRBV27	TRBJ1-2	TGTGCCAGCAGTCCTAGAAGACAGGGGTATGGCTACACCTTC	CASSPRRQGYGYTF
16	TRBD2	NA	TRBV5-1	TRBJ2-7	TGCGCCAGCAGCTTGTTCGGGGGGGCTAGGGTCTACGAGCAGTACTTC	CASSLFGGARVYEQYF
13	NA	NA	TRBV19	TRBJ2-7	TGTGCCAGTACCCCCCGGCCGCCTTACGAGCAGTACTTC	CASTPRPPYEQYF
17	NA	once	TRBV11-2	TRBJ1-2	TGTGCCAGCAGCTTAGTGGGAGGAAGGGGCGCCGACTATGGCTACACCTTC	CASSLVGGRGADYGYTF
15	NA	few	TRBV6-5	TRBJ1-1	TGTGCCAGCAGTCGTGCACTGTGGGACGACACTGAAGCTTTCTTT	CASSRALWDDTEAFF
15	NA	once	TRBV4-2	TRBJ2-5	TGTGCCAGCAGCCAGGGTTGGACATCTCAAGAGACCCAGTACTTC	CASSQGWTSQETQYF
13	TRBD1	NA	TRBV6-4	TRBJ1-2	TGTGCCAGCAGCCAACAGGGGGCGAATGGCTACACCTTC	CASSQQGANGYTF
16	NA	NA	TRBV7-8	TRBJ1-4	TGTGCCAGCAGCCCCTTCGGGACCCTAACTAATGAAAAACTGTTTTTT	CASSPFGTLTNEKLFF
17	NA	NA	TRBV30	TRBJ2-2	TGTGCCTGGAGTGTATGGGGGGACAGTCGGGGCACCGGGGAGCTGTTTTTT	CAWSVWGDSRGTGELFF
14	NA	NA	TRBV7-2	TRBJ1-2	TGTGCCAGCAGCCCCCTCTGGGGGGCCCATGGCTACACCTTC	CASSPLWGAHGYTF
14	NA	NA	TRBV6-1	TRBJ2-2	TGTGCCAGCAGTGAAGATGATCCGGACCTGGAGCTGTTTTTT	CASSEDDPDLELFF
14	NA	once	TRBV19	TRBJ1-4	TGTGCCACCGCCCGGGACCCAAACGAGGAAAAACTGTTTTTT	CATARDPNEEKLFF
15	NA	NA	TRBV7-9	TRBJ1-3	TGTGCCAGCAGCCTGGGGGGGTCGGCTGGAAACACCATATATTTT	CASSLGGSAGNTIYF
18	TRBD1	once	TRBV9	TRBJ1-3	TGTGCCAGCAGCTCCTTCGGCGGGGGGACAGCCTCTGGAAACACCATATATTTT	CASSSFGGGTASGNTIYF
14	NA	NA	TRBV10-2	TRBJ1-1	TGCGCCATTCACTCCGACAGGAAGAACACTGAAGCTTTCTTT	CAIHSDRKNTEAFF
15	NA	NA	TRBV30	TRBJ1-2	TGTGCCTGGAGCCCCGGCCTTCCTTCACTCTATGGCTACACCTTC	CAWSPGLPSLYGYTF
13	TRBD1	few	TRBV29-1	TRBJ2-1	TGCAGCGTAGTCCGGGACAGGGGGAATGAGCAGTTCTTC	CSVVRDRGNEQFF
16	NA	NA	TRBV11-2	TRBJ2-7	TGTGCCAGCAGCTTAGACGGTCAACTTTGGGGCTACGAGCAGTACTTC	CASSLDGQLWGYEQYF
16	NA	NA	TRBV19	TRBJ1-5	TGTGCCAGTAGTATAGGAGGAGGGGTGGGCAATCAGCCCCAGCATTTT	CASSIGGGVGNQPQHF
20	NA	NA	TRBV5-4	TRBJ1-1	TGTGCCAGCAGCCTACAACTTATCTTCCAGAACACTAAATCCAACGCTGAAGCTTTCTTT	CASSLQLIFQNTKSNAEAFF